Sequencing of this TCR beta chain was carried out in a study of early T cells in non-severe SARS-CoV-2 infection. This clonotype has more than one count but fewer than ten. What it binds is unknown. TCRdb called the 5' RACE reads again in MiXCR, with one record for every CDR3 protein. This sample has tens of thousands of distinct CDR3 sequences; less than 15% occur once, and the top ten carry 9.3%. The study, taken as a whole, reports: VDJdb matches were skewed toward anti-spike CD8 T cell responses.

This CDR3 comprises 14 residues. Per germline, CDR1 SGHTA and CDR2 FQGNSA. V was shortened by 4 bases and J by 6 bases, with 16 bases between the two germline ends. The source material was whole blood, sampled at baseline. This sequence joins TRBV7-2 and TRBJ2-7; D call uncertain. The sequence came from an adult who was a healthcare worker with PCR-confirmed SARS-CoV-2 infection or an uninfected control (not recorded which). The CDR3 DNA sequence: TGTGCCAGCAGCTCGGACGGCTTTAGCTCCGAGCAGTACTTC. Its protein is CASSSDGFSSEQYF.